The source of this T cell receptor (beta chain) is a study of cytomegalovirus exposure and HLA in healthy donors. Study outcomes and limitations: In all likelihood, a cluster of highly shared sequence variants was a sequencing artifact. The classifier, whose performance was assessed in both the original and validation cohorts, reportedly diagnosed cytomegalovirus status with high specificity and sensitivity.

Germline assignment: CDR1 SGHNT and CDR2 YENEEA. V trimming: 4 bases; J trimming: 11 bases; junction bases outside the gene matches: 9. The CDR3 runs 13 residues. The PCR employed 60 Vbeta primers together with 13 Jbeta primers. The method was immunoSEQ multiplex PCR; TCRdb's version includes in-frame clones alone and lacks a portion of them. The table has 150,000 or so clones, 73% seen once; the top ten hold 1.5% to 2%. Points on this clone: What it binds is unknown.

Input material: PBMCs. The sequence derives from a woman between 18 and 29 years old in good health and CMV-seronegative. The chain recombines TRBV11-3 with TRBJ1-1; 8 bases align to TRBD1. CDR3 region: CASSSTETGDAFF. The CDR3 nucleotides are TGTGCCAGCAGCTCAACCGAGACAGGGGATGCTTTCTTT. The variable domain in full, with the rest retrieved from reference TRBV11-3 and TRBJ1-1, is EAGVVQSPRYKIIEKKQPVAFWCNPISGHNTLYWYLQNLGQGPELLIRYENEEAVDDSQLPKDRFSAERLKGVDSTLKIQPAELGDSAVYLCASSSTETGDAFFGQGTRLTVV.